One T cell receptor (beta chain) is described in this entry. Its antigen remains unidentified. Sample-barcoded 5' priming and a J-beta primer mix drove a second PCR of about 6 to 12 cycles. Each cDNA molecule carried a tag from a template-switch adaptor that contained 12 random nucleotides. TCRdb ran MiXCR on the 5' RACE reads and lists one entry per CDR3 protein. The repertoire includes some 1,800,000 distinct CDR3 sequences, about two fifths of them detected once, and 20% to 25% sits in the top ten. The data were taken from a study of blood T cells in healthy people across ages. About 10 milliliters of peripheral blood were drawn from each donor into EDTA-treated tubes. Study results and caveats: Both naive CD4+ cell counts and diversity were greater in long-lived donors than in aged donors.

The germline CDR1 and CDR2 sequences are SGHKS and YYEKEE (reference sequence). V was cut by 1 base and J by 11 bases, with 9 bases left in between. CDR3 length: 11 residues. The clonotype was recovered from a human donor in good health. The sequencing input was blood. The chain uses TRBV5-5 and TRBJ2-5; perhaps TRBD1 as D (5 bases). The CDR3 loop reads CASSLQGKQYF. CDR3 DNA: TGTGCCAGCAGCTTGCAGGGCAAGCAGTACTTC.